What follows describes a single TCR beta chain. The sample belongs to a study of cytomegalovirus exposure and HLA in healthy donors. Study overall: The study placed around 80% of its 398 genotyped donors in the Caucasian-associated ancestry cluster.

The PCR employed 60 Vbeta primers together with 13 Jbeta primers. Clones were read by immunoSEQ multiplex PCR, and TCRdb kept only the in-frame ones, dropping some. Of about 130,000 clones listed, over 60% are singletons. Germline lookup yields CDR1 LNHDA and CDR2 SQIVND (reference sequence). The CDR3 contains 16 residues. J was trimmed by 5 bases and V by 5 bases; bases with no gene match: 7. This clonotype originated in a man aged 60 to 69 in good health and CMV-seropositive. The chain recombines TRBV19 with TRBJ2-5, with 14 nucleotides matching TRBD2. The specimen sequenced was PBMCs. CDR3 residues: CASSGTSGGSGETQYF. The CDR3 DNA reads as TGTGCCAGTAGTGGGACTAGCGGGGGATCAGGGGAGACCCAGTACTTC.